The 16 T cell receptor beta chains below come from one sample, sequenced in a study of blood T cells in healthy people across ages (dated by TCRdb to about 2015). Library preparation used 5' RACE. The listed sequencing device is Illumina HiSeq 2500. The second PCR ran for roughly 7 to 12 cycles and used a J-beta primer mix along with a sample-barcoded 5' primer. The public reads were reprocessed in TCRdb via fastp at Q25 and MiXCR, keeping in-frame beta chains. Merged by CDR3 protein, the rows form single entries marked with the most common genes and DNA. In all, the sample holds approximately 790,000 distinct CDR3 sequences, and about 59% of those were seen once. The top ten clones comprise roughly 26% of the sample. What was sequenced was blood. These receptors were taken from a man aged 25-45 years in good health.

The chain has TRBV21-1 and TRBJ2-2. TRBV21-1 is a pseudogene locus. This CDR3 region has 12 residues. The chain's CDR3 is CASSEYTGELFF. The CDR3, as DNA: TGTGCCAGCAGCGAATACACCGGGGAGCTGTTTTTT.

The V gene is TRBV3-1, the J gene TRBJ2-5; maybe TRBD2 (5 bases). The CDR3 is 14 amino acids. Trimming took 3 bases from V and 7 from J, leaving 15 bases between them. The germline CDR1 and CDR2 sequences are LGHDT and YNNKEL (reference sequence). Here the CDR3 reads CASSQLAPPGTQYF. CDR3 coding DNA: TGTGCCAGCAGCCAGCTAGCCCCACCGGGGACCCAGTACTTC.

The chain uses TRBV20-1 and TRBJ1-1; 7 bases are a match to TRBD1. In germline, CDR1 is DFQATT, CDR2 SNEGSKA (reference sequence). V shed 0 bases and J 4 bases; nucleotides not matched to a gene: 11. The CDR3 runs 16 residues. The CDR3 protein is CSARDKGNRGFTEAFF. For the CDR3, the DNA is TGCAGTGCTAGAGATAAAGGAAACAGGGGATTCACTGAAGCTTTCTTT.

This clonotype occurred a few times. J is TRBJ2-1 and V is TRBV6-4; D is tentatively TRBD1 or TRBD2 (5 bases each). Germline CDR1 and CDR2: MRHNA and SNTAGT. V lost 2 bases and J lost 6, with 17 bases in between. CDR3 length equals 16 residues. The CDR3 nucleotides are TGTGCCAGCAGTGACCCTCCACGGGGCGCTGGCAATGAGCAGTTCTTC. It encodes CASSDPPRGAGNEQFF.

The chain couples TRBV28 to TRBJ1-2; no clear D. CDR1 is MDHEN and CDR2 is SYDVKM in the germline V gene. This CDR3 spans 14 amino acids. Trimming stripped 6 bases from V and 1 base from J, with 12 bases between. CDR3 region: CASSRSPINYGYTF. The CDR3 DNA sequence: TGTGCCAGCAGCCGGAGCCCAATTAACTATGGCTACACCTTC.

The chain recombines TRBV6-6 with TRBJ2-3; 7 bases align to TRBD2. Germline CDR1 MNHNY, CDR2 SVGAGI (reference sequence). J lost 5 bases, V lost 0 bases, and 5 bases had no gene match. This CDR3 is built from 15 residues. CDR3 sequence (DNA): TGTGCCAGCAGTTACTCGGAAGGGAGGGGAGATACGCAGTATTTT. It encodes CASSYSEGRGDTQYF.

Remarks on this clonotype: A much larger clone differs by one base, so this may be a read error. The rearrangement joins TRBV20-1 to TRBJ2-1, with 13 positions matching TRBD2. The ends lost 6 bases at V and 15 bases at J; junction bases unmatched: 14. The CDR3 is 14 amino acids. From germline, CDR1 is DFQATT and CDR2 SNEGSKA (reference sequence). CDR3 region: CSAPLAGGIPGLFF. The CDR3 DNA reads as TGCAGTGCCCCACTAGCGGGGGGGATTCCGGGGCTGTTCTTC.

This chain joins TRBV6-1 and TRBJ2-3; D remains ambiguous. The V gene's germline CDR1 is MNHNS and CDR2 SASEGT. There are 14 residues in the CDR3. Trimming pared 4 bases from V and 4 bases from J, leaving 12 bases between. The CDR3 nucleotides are TGTGCCAGCAGTGTCAGACCTATTGCAGATACGCAGTATTTT. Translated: CASSVRPIADTQYF.

CDR3 nucleotide sequence: TGTGCCAGCAGTTTATCCCAGGGACCGATAAACACTGAAGCTTTCTTT. Its protein is CASSLSQGPINTEAFF. The chain uses TRBV27 and TRBJ1-1; tentatively, D is TRBD1 (5 bases). The CDR3 is made up of 16 amino acids. The V and J ends lost 0 bases and 2 bases respectively, with 13 bases between them. Per the germline V gene, CDR1 is MNHEY and CDR2 is SMNVEV (reference sequence).

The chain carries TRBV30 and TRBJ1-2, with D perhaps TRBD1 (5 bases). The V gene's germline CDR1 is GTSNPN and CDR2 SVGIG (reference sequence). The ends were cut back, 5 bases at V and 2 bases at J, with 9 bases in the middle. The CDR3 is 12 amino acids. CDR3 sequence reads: CAWGGVNYGYTF. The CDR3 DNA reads TGTGCCTGGGGAGGGGTGAACTATGGCTACACCTTC. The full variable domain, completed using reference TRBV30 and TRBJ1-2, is SQTIHQWPATLVQPVGSPLSLECTVEGTSNPNLYWYRQAAGRGLQLLFYSVGIGQISSEVPQNLSASRPQDRQFILSSKKLLLSDSGFYLCAWGGVNYGYTFGSGTRLTVV.

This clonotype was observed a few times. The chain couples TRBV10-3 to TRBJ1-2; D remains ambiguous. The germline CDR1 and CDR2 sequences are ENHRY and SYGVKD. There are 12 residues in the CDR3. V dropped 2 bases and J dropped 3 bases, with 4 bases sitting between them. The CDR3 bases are TGTGCCATCAGTGAGATGGACTATGGCTACACCTTC. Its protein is CAISEMDYGYTF.

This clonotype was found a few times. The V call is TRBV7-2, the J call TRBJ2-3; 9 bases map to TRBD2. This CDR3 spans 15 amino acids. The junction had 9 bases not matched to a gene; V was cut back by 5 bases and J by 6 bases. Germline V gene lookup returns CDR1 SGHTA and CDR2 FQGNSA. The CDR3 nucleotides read TGTGCCAGCAGCCCCGGTGGTAGCGGGGGTGATACGCAGTATTTT. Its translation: CASSPGGSGGDTQYF.

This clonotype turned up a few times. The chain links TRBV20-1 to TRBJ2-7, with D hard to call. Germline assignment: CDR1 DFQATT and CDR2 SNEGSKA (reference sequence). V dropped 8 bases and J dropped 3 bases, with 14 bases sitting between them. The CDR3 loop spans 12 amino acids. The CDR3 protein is CSPQSFGYEQYF. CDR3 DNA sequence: TGCAGTCCACAGTCCTTTGGCTACGAGCAGTACTTC.

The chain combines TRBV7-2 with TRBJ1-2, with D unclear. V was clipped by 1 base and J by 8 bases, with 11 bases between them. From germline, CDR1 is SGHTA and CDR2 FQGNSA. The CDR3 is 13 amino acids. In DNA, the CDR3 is TGTGCCAGCAGCTTAGTACGTAGGGAGGGCTACACCTTC. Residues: CASSLVRREGYTF.

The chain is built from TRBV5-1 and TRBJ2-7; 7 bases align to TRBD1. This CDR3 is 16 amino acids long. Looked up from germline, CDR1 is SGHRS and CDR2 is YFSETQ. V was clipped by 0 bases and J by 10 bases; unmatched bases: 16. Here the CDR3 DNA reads TGCGCCAGCAGCTTGGCCCGGGACAGAGGTGATCGTACCCAGTACTTC. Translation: CASSLARDRGDRTQYF.

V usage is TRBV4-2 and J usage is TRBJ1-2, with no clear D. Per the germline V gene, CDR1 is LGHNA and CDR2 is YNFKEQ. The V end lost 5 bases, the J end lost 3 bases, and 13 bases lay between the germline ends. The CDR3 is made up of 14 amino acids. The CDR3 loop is CASSIDELDYGYTF. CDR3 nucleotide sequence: TGTGCCAGCAGCATCGACGAGTTGGACTATGGCTACACCTTC.